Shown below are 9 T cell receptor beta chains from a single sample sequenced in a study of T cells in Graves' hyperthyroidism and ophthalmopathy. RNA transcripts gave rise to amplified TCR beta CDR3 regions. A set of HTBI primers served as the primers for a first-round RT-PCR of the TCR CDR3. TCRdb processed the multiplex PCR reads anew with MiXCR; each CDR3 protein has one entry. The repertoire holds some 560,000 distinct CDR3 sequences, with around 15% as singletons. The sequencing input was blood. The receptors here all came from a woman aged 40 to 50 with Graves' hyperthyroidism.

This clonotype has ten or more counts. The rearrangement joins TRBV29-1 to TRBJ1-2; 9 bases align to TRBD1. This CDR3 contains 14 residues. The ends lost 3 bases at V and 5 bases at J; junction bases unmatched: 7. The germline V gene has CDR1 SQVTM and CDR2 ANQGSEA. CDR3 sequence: CSVDVDRGMYGYTF. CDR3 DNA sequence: TGCAGCGTTGATGTAGACAGGGGGATGTATGGCTACACCTTC. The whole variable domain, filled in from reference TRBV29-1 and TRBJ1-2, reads SAVISQKPSRDICQRGTSLTIQCQVDSQVTMMFWYRQQPGQSLTLIATANQGSEATYESGFVIDKFPISRPNLTFSTLTVSNMSPEDSSIYLCSVDVDRGMYGYTFGSGTRLTVV.

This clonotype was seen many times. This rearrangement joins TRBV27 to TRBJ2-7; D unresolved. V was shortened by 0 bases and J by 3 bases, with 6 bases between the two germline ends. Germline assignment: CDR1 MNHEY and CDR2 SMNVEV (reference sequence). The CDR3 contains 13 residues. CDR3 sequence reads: CASSLSPNYEQYF. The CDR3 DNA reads TGTGCCAGCAGTTTATCGCCTAACTACGAGCAGTACTTC.

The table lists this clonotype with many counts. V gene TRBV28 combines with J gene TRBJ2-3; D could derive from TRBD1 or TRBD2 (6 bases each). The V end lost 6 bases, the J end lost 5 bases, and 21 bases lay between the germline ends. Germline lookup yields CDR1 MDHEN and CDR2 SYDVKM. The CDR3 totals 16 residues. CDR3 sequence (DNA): TGTGCCAGCAGCTCCCCCCGGCGGGAAGGGGGAGATACGCAGTATTTT. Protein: CASSSPRREGGDTQYF.

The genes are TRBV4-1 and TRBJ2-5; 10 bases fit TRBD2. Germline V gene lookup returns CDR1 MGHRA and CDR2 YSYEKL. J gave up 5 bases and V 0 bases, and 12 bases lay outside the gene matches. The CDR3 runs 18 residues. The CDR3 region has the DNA TGCGCCAGCAGCCAAGAATCTATGGCAGCGGGAGGGGGGGAGACCCAGTACTTC. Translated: CASSQESMAAGGGETQYF.

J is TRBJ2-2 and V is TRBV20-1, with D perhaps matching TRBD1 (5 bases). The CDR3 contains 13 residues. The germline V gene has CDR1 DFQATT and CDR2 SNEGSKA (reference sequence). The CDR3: CRAHTGNTGELFF. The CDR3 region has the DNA TGCAGGGCCCATACAGGGAACACCGGGGAGCTGTTTTTT.

The CDR3 sequence is CSVRRGLLAGRTEAFF. Written as DNA, the CDR3 is TGCAGCGTCCGAAGAGGGCTCTTAGCAGGGCGCACTGAAGCTTTCTTT. This sequence joins TRBV29-1 and TRBJ1-1; D is perhaps TRBD1 (5 bases). From germline, CDR1 is SQVTM and CDR2 ANQGSEA. Between the trimmed V and J ends, which lost 6 bases and 4 bases, there was a span of 24 bases. This CDR3 is 16 amino acids long.

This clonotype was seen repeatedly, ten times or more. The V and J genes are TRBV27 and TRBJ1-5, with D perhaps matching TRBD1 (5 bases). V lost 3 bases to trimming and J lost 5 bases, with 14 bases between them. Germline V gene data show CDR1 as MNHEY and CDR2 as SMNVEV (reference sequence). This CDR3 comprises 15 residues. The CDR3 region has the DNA TGTGCCAGCAGTTTTACAGGATTCAGCGATCAGCCCCAGCATTTT. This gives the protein CASSFTGFSDQPQHF.

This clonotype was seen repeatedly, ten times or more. The CDR3 coding sequence is TGTGCCAGCGGAACCCGACCAGGGGTTGGAAACACCATATATTTT. Residues: CASGTRPGVGNTIYF. The V call is TRBV28, the J call TRBJ1-3, with a weak D call TRBD1 (6 bases). Germline V gives CDR1 MDHEN, CDR2 SYDVKM. This CDR3 contains 15 residues. V dropped 8 bases and J dropped 3 bases, with 17 bases sitting between them.

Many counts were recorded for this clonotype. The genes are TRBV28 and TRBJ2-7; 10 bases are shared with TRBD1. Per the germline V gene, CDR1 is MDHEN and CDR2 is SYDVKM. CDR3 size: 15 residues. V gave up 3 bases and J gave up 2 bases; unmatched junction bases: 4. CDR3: CASSLATGGAYEQYF. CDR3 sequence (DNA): TGTGCCAGCAGTTTGGCGACAGGGGGCGCCTACGAGCAGTACTTC.